These 19 T cell receptor beta chains share one sample of origin, sequenced in a study of post-analysis software for immune sequencing data. cDNA libraries of TCR beta carried unique molecular identifiers. TCRdb recomputed calls from the PCR reads with MiXCR, one row per CDR3 protein. The sample yields about 770,000 distinct CDR3 sequences, 35% to 55% seen once. General observations from the study: Several TRBV segments (TRBV5-6, TRBV5-1 and TRBV20-1 among them) occurred more frequently in patients than in controls.

Their target antigens are unknown. The source material was blood. Receptor source: a girl aged 10 to 17 with multiple sclerosis.

The chain links TRBV27 to TRBJ2-5, with 7 bases matching TRBD2. CDR3 length: 16 amino acids. V lost 5 bases to trimming and J lost 5 bases; unmatched junction nucleotides: 14. The germline V gene encodes CDR1 MNHEY and CDR2 SMNVEV (reference sequence). The DNA of the CDR3 is TGTGCCAGCAGTCCCCGCAGCGGGGCGTTTAGGGAGACCCAGTACTTC. Translation: CASSPRSGAFRETQYF.

The CDR3, as DNA: TGTGCCAGCAGCAACGGCCGGTACAATCAGCCCCAGCATTTT. It codes for CASSNGRYNQPQHF. The chain uses TRBV7-2 and TRBJ1-5; D unresolved. Germline CDR1 and CDR2: SGHTA and FQGNSA. The germline V and J ends were trimmed by 5 bases and 3 bases, with 11 bases remaining between them. The CDR3 has 14 residues.

This rearrangement joins TRBV13 to TRBJ1-1; possibly TRBD1 for D (6 bases). There are 16 residues in the CDR3. Germline V gene lookup returns CDR1 PRHDT and CDR2 FYEKMQ (reference sequence). The V end lost 4 bases, the J end lost 3 bases, and 18 bases lay between the germline ends. In DNA form, the CDR3 reads TGTGCCAGCAGCTCTTCCTCCCTAGGGGGGGACACTGAAGCTTTCTTT. Translated: CASSSSSLGGDTEAFF.

The gene calls are TRBV11-2 and TRBJ2-5, with 10 bases that match TRBD1. J was trimmed by 5 bases and V by 1 base; bases with no gene match: 7. The germline CDR1 and CDR2 sequences are SGHAT and FQNNGV. The CDR3 extends over 16 amino acids. CDR3: CASSLVRDRGWETQYF. CDR3 coding DNA: TGTGCCAGCAGCTTAGTACGGGACAGGGGATGGGAGACCCAGTACTTC.

Only a few counts were recorded for this clonotype. V and J are TRBV6-5 and TRBJ2-7; 10 nucleotides line up with TRBD1. The J call may not be correct, given that the DNA end is closer to TRBJ2-5. Germline V gene sequence: CDR1 MNHEY, CDR2 SVGAGI. The CDR3 consists of 14 residues. CDR3 sequence reads: CACRDRGVWQTQYF. CDR3 nucleotide sequence: TGTGCCTGCCGGGACAGGGGCGTGTGGCAGACCCAGTACTTC.

The chain links TRBV18 to TRBJ2-7, with TRBD2 matching over 8 bases. J gave up 1 base and V 3 bases, and 5 bases lay outside the gene matches. This CDR3 has 15 residues. Germline CDR1 is KGHSH and CDR2 is LQKENI. This CDR3 reads CASSPTSVQSYEQYF. Here the CDR3 DNA reads TGTGCCAGCTCACCGACTAGCGTGCAATCCTACGAGCAGTACTTC.

The rearrangement uses TRBV7-2 and TRBJ2-7, with unresolved D. The CDR3 totals 15 residues. Germline loops: CDR1 SGHTA, CDR2 FQGNSA. Trimming removed 4 bases from V and 6 bases from J, with 19 bases in between. The CDR3 spells CASSSSAWQIGEQYF. In nucleotides, the CDR3 is TGTGCCAGCAGCTCAAGTGCATGGCAGATAGGCGAGCAGTACTTC. The whole variable domain, filled in from reference TRBV7-2 and TRBJ2-7, reads GAGVSQSPSNKVTEKGKDVELRCDPISGHTALYWYRQSLGQGLEFLIYFQGNSAPDKSGLPSDRFSAERTGGSVSTLTIQRTQQEDSAVYLCASSSSAWQIGEQYFGPGTRLTVT.

CDR3 in amino acids: CASSTRGDTEAFF. CDR3 DNA sequence: TGCGCCAGCAGCACCAGGGGAGACACTGAAGCTTTCTTT. The rearrangement links TRBV5-1 to TRBJ1-1; perhaps TRBD1 as D (6 bases). The V end lost 4 bases, the J end lost 3 bases, and 10 bases lay between the germline ends. Germline assignment: CDR1 SGHRS and CDR2 YFSETQ. The CDR3 consists of 13 residues.

CDR3 in amino acids: CASSFPRGQGQETQYF. CDR3 nucleotide sequence: TGTGCCAGCAGTTTCCCTCGCGGACAGGGTCAAGAGACCCAGTACTTC. This chain uses TRBV28 with TRBJ2-5; 8 bases line up with TRBD1. Germline V gene lookup returns CDR1 MDHEN and CDR2 SYDVKM. V lost 3 bases to trimming and J lost 2 bases; unmatched junction nucleotides: 8. This CDR3 is 16 amino acids long.

This sequence joins TRBV21-1 and TRBJ2-4; the D call TRBD2 from the table was never checked on the DNA. The J call may be faulty, since TRBJ2-7 better matches the DNA end. TRBV21-1 is a recognized pseudogene. The CDR3 length is 13 residues. The CDR3, as DNA: TGTGCCAGCAGCAACGTCAGGCCCGGCGAGCAGTACTTC. It encodes CASSNVRPGEQYF.

The chain carries TRBV7-9 and TRBJ2-7; unclear D gene. The germline V and J ends were trimmed by 5 bases and 3 bases, with 17 bases remaining between them. The CDR3 has 15 residues. Germline V gives CDR1 SEHNR, CDR2 FQNEAQ (reference sequence). The CDR3 bases are TGTGCCAGCAGCCCCCAGGACCGTCCCAACTACGAGCAGTACTTC. Its translation: CASSPQDRPNYEQYF.

V and J are TRBV28 and TRBJ1-6, with 10 bases fitting TRBD1. The CDR3 consists of 16 residues. The V segment lost 6 bases and the J segment 5 bases; nucleotides outside the gene matches: 7. Germline V CDR1 and CDR2: MDHEN, SYDVKM. CDR3 protein: CASSATGQGNNSPLHF. The CDR3 DNA reads TGTGCCAGCAGCGCTACGGGACAGGGGAATAATTCACCCCTCCACTTT.

This clonotype was seen repeatedly, ten times or more. The chain has TRBV6-9 and TRBJ2-3; 7 bases line up with TRBD2. V was clipped by 11 bases and J by 0 bases; unmatched bases: 14. The CDR3 has 16 amino acids. Germline values: CDR1 MNHGY, CDR2 SVAAGI. The CDR3 protein is CAGPRPLAESTDTQYF. The CDR3 coding sequence is TGTGCCGGGCCCAGACCTCTAGCGGAGAGCACAGATACGCAGTATTTT.

This clonotype turned up a few times. The chain couples TRBV7-8 to TRBJ2-7; 15 nucleotides match TRBD2. Germline assignment: CDR1 SGHVS and CDR2 FQNEAQ. This CDR3 region has 18 residues. J lost 3 bases, V lost 5 bases, and 11 bases had no gene match. The DNA for the CDR3 is TGTGCCAGCAGCCCAACCGGGACTAGCGGGAGGAGGGGCTACGAGCAGTACTTC. It codes for CASSPTGTSGRRGYEQYF.

This rearrangement joins TRBV3-1 to TRBJ2-1, with 8 nucleotides matching TRBD2. This CDR3 is built from 15 residues. V gave up 0 bases and J gave up 6 bases; unmatched junction bases: 4. Looked up from germline, CDR1 is LGHDT and CDR2 is YNNKEL (reference sequence). CDR3 amino acids: CASSQDLAGGNEQFF. Written as DNA, the CDR3 is TGTGCCAGCAGCCAAGATCTGGCGGGAGGCAATGAGCAGTTCTTC.

The chain employs TRBV7-9 and TRBJ1-4, with 9 bases that match TRBD1. Germline V gene lookup returns CDR1 SEHNR and CDR2 FQNEAQ (reference sequence). Trimming took 3 bases from V and 8 from J; bases not matched to a gene: 4. The CDR3 length is 14 residues. The chain's CDR3 is CASSLSGTGEKLFF. In nucleotides, the CDR3 is TGTGCCAGCAGCTTGTCCGGGACAGGGGAAAAACTGTTTTTT.

The chain links TRBV4-1 to TRBJ1-2, with 9 bases lining up with TRBD1. CDR1 MGHRA and CDR2 YSYEKL come from the germline V gene. After removal of 0 bases from V and 7 bases from J, the junction contained 9 bases not matched to a gene. This CDR3 is built from 16 residues. This chain's CDR3 is CASSQELGQGKGGYTF. The CDR3, as DNA: TGCGCCAGCAGCCAAGAATTGGGACAGGGAAAGGGTGGCTACACCTTC.

The V and J genes are TRBV12-3 or TRBV12-4 and TRBJ1-2; D possibly corresponds to TRBD1 (5 bases). Deletions cut 2 bases from V and 8 bases from J, with 12 bases between. The CDR3 contains 13 residues. The CDR3 spells CASSLRGARGYTF. CDR3 nucleotides: TGTGCCAGCAGTTTAAGAGGGGCGCGCGGCTACACCTTC.

The chain joins TRBV7-2 to TRBJ2-7; 9 bases fit TRBD1. Per germline, CDR1 SGHTA and CDR2 FQGNSA. J was trimmed by 4 bases and V by 1 base; bases with no gene match: 8. The CDR3 loop spans 16 amino acids. The CDR3 is CASSLGHYRGLYEQYF. CDR3 nucleotide sequence: TGTGCCAGCAGCTTAGGGCATTACAGGGGGCTGTACGAGCAGTACTTC.